The 25 T cell receptor beta chains in this list originate from one sample, sequenced in a study of blood T cell repertoires in COVID-19. Sequencing was performed with immunoSEQ multiplex PCR; in TCRdb, only in-frame clones are kept and a portion is missing. The sample records about 440,000 clones, around nine tenths being singletons. The source material was peripheral blood. Receptors were obtained from a woman younger than 45 with acute or convalescent COVID-19.

This sequence joins TRBV5-6 and TRBJ1-3; TRBD1 matches at 7 bases. The CDR3 is made up of 14 amino acids. The germline V gene has CDR1 SGHDT and CDR2 YYEEEE. V trimming: 4 bases; J trimming: 4 bases; junction bases outside the gene matches: 5. CDR3 nucleotide sequence: TGTGCCAGCAGCCCGACAGGGTCGGGAAACACCATATATTTT. This encodes CASSPTGSGNTIYF.

The V and J genes are TRBV18 and TRBJ2-1; the match to TRBD1 covers 11 bases. CDR3 length: 16 amino acids. J was trimmed by 7 bases and V by 3 bases; bases with no gene match: 8. CDR1 and CDR2 from the germline V gene are KGHSH and LQKENI. The CDR3 DNA reads as TGTGCCAGCTCACCCAAGGGACAGGGGGAAAAGAATGAGCAGTTCTTC. Translated: CASSPKGQGEKNEQFF. Based on the CDR3 plus reference TRBV18 and TRBJ2-1, the full variable domain is NAGVMQNPRHLVRRRGQEARLRCSPMKGHSHVYWYRQLPEEGLKFMVYLQKENIIDESGMPKERFSAEFPKEGPSILRIQQVVRGDSAAYFCASSPKGQGEKNEQFFGPGTRLTVL.

This chain links TRBV30 with TRBJ1-1; weak D call: TRBD1 (5 bases). Germline-derived CDR1 and CDR2 are GTSNPN and SVGIG (reference sequence). The CDR3 is made up of 15 amino acids. V gave up 4 bases and J gave up 4 bases, with 19 bases separating them. CDR3 bases: TGTGCCTGGACCTCCAGCCCCGGTGGGGCCACTGAAGCTTTCTTT. Its translation: CAWTSSPGGATEAFF.

The gene calls are TRBV5-8 and TRBJ1-2; D gene uncertain. The CDR3 extends over 15 amino acids. Per germline, CDR1 SGHTS and CDR2 YDEGEE. Deletions cut 3 bases from V and 5 bases from J, with 17 bases between. The DNA of the CDR3 is TGTGCCAGCAGCTACACTCCCGACGGAGCTTATGGCTACACCTTC. This codes for CASSYTPDGAYGYTF.

V and J are TRBV3-1 (or the pseudogene TRBV3-2) and TRBJ2-6, with a tentative D call TRBD2 (5 bases). Trimming cost V 1 base and J 2 bases, with 12 bases left between them. In germline, CDR1 is LGHDT, CDR2 YNNKEL (reference sequence). The CDR3 has 17 residues. The CDR3 region is CASSQGGWQTGANVLTF. For the CDR3, the DNA is TGTGCCAGCAGCCAAGGAGGGTGGCAGACTGGGGCCAACGTCCTGACTTTC.

The CDR3 coding sequence is TGTGCCTGGAGCCCTCCCCTCTCAGGGGGTCCCTATAATTCACCCCTCCACTTT. Protein product: CAWSPPLSGGPYNSPLHF. The chain has TRBV30 and TRBJ1-6, with TRBD1 identical over 7 bases. This CDR3 comprises 18 residues. Germline V gene lookup returns CDR1 GTSNPN and CDR2 SVGIG (reference sequence). Unmatched junction bases numbered 13, after V lost 3 bases and J lost 2 bases.

V usage is TRBV5-1 and J usage is TRBJ1-1, with 9 bases lining up with TRBD1. The length of the CDR3 is 15 residues. The V and J ends lost 3 bases and 6 bases, in that order; junction bases with no gene match: 9. Germline V lookup: CDR1 SGHRS, CDR2 YFSETQ. The CDR3 region is CASSSSGQGTAEAFF. CDR3 nucleotide sequence: TGCGCCAGCAGCTCCTCCGGACAGGGGACGGCTGAAGCTTTCTTT.

The sample holds a few counts of this clone. The CDR3, as DNA: TGTGCCAGCAGCCAAGCGGCGGGGAGAAAAGAGACCCAGTACTTC. This encodes CASSQAAGRKETQYF. The chain links TRBV3-1 (or the pseudogene TRBV3-2) to TRBJ2-5; D may be TRBD2 (6 bases). V was shortened by 1 base and J by 3 bases, with 12 bases between the two germline ends. The CDR3 extends over 15 amino acids. Per germline, CDR1 LGHDT and CDR2 YNNKEL (reference sequence).

The CDR3 protein is CASSLALLPIYF. Here the CDR3 DNA reads TGTGCCAGCAGCTTGGCGCTACTCCCCATATATTTT. This chain uses TRBV5-6 with TRBJ1-3; D gene unclear. Germline values: CDR1 SGHDT, CDR2 YYEEEE. The CDR3 totals 12 residues. Trimming shortened V by 0 bases and J by 11 bases, and 9 bases separated the two germline ends. Supplemented by reference TRBV5-6 and TRBJ1-3, the full variable domain reads DAGVTQSPTHLIKTRGQQVTLRCSPKSGHDTVSWYQQALGQGPQFIFQYYEEEERQRGNFPDRFSGHQFPNYSSELNVNALLLGDSALYLCASSLALLPIYFGEGSWLTVV.

This chain connects TRBV3-1 (or the pseudogene TRBV3-2) to TRBJ2-5; 14 bases align to TRBD2. Unmatched junction bases numbered 8, after V lost 5 bases and J lost 3 bases. Looked up from germline, CDR1 is LGHDT and CDR2 is YNNKEL (reference sequence). The CDR3 totals 17 residues. CDR3 DNA sequence: TGTGCCAGCAGCGCCAGACTAGCGGGGGGGCCAAAAGAGACCCAGTACTTC. Its protein product is CASSARLAGGPKETQYF.

The rearrangement uses TRBV19 and TRBJ2-7; a possible D gene is TRBD2 (5 bases). Germline V CDR1 and CDR2: LNHDA, SQIVND (reference sequence). Deletions cut 3 bases from V and 3 bases from J, with 12 bases between. The CDR3 length is 14 residues. The CDR3 nucleotides read TGTGCCAGTAGTATCGCGGGTCGGGGCTACGAGCAGTACTTC. Residues: CASSIAGRGYEQYF. Variable domain in full (rest from reference TRBV19 and TRBJ2-7): DGGITQSPKYLFRKEGQNVTLSCEQNLNHDAMYWYRQDPGQGLRLIYYSQIVNDFQKGDIAEGYSVSREKKESFPLTVTSAQKNPTAFYLCASSIAGRGYEQYFGPGTRLTVT.

Only one count was recorded for this clone. The chain joins TRBV6-6 to TRBJ1-3; D might be TRBD1 (6 bases). Per germline, CDR1 MNHNY and CDR2 SVGAGI (reference sequence). The CDR3 is 16 amino acids. Trimming shortened V by 11 bases and J by 4 bases, and 24 bases separated the two germline ends. CDR3 sequence (DNA): TGTGCCTCAGTTAGGGGGGGGCAGGTTTGGGGAAACACCATATATTTT. This codes for CASVRGGQVWGNTIYF.

The V call is TRBV18, the J call TRBJ2-3; D call uncertain. The ends were cut back, 4 bases at V and 0 bases at J, with 11 bases in the middle. The CDR3 extends over 15 amino acids. CDR1 is KGHSH, CDR2 LQKENI, per germline. The CDR3 region is CASSLVPKSTDTQYF. In DNA form, the CDR3 reads TGTGCCAGCTCACTCGTCCCTAAGAGCACAGATACGCAGTATTTT.

This chain links TRBV28 with TRBJ1-5, with 11 bases identical to TRBD1. Germline values: CDR1 MDHEN, CDR2 SYDVKM. This CDR3 has 14 residues. V dropped 7 bases and J dropped 4; count of bases not matched to a gene: 3. The CDR3 DNA reads as TGTGCCAGCAAGGACAGGGGGCTAAATCAGCCCCAGCATTTT. Translating it yields CASKDRGLNQPQHF. Looking up the rest from reference TRBV28 and TRBJ1-5 gives the full variable domain: DVKVTQSSRYLVKRTGEKVFLECVQDMDHENMFWYRQDPGLGLRLIYFSYDVKMKEKGDIPEGYSVSREKKERFSLILESASTNQTSMYLCASKDRGLNQPQHFGDGTRLSIL.

The chain recombines TRBV6-5 with TRBJ2-3, with D possibly matching TRBD1 (7 bases). CDR3 length: 13 residues. Trimming shortened V by 5 bases and J by 6 bases, and 12 bases separated the two germline ends. Germline V gives CDR1 MNHEY, CDR2 SVGAGI. The DNA for the CDR3 is TGTGCCAGCAGTCAACAGGGGAGGGATACGCAGTATTTT. The encoded protein is CASSQQGRDTQYF.

The rearrangement uses TRBV6-5 and TRBJ2-7; D uncertain. CDR3 length equals 12 residues. Germline V lookup: CDR1 MNHEY, CDR2 SVGAGI. V lost 6 bases and J 4 bases, leaving 10 bases between the germline ends. The CDR3 sequence: CASSRNSYEQYF. The DNA for the CDR3 is TGTGCCAGCAGCAGAAACAGTTACGAGCAGTACTTC.

The rearrangement joins TRBV18 to TRBJ2-7, with 7 bases identical to TRBD1. CDR3 length equals 15 residues. The V segment lost 6 bases and the J segment 1 base; nucleotides outside the gene matches: 9. Per germline, CDR1 KGHSH and CDR2 LQKENI. Here the CDR3 reads CASSTIGGASYEQYF. CDR3 bases: TGTGCCAGCTCTACGATAGGGGGCGCGTCCTACGAGCAGTACTTC.

The chain carries TRBV4-1 and TRBJ1-1; 10 bases are a match to TRBD1. The V and J ends lost 0 bases and 11 bases, in that order; junction bases with no gene match: 12. The CDR3 loop spans 16 amino acids. Germline CDR1 MGHRA, CDR2 YSYEKL. The CDR3 nucleotides read TGCGCCAGCAGCCAAGAGACGTGGACAGGGGGTTCGGGGGCTTTCTTT. Translating gives CASSQETWTGGSGAFF.

The V and J genes are TRBV7-9 and TRBJ2-3; TRBD1 matches 8 bases. Germline values: CDR1 SEHNR, CDR2 FQNEAQ (reference sequence). The CDR3 spans 13 residues. V lost 6 bases to trimming and J lost 3 bases; unmatched junction nucleotides: 2. The DNA for the CDR3 is TGTGCCAGCAGGGACAGGGTTACAGATACGCAGTATTTT. This codes for CASRDRVTDTQYF.

The chain couples TRBV9 to TRBJ1-4, with a tentative D call TRBD1 (6 bases). V was pared by 0 bases and J by 11 bases, with 11 bases between. Germline assignment: CDR1 SGDLS and CDR2 YYNGEE. CDR3 length: 13 amino acids. In DNA, the CDR3 is TGTGCCAGCAGCGTAGAGTCTGGGGGCAAACTGTTTTTT. Residues: CASSVESGGKLFF.

J is TRBJ2-2 and V is TRBV7-8; 7 bases fit TRBD1. Germline assignment: CDR1 SGHVS and CDR2 FQNEAQ. Trimming removed 5 bases from V and 3 bases from J; junction bases left unmatched: 6. This CDR3 comprises 15 residues. CDR3 protein: CASSLDRADTGELFF. CDR3 bases: TGTGCCAGCAGCCTCGACAGGGCCGACACCGGGGAGCTGTTTTTT.

The chain links TRBV2 to TRBJ2-6; D may be TRBD1 (6 bases). Germline CDR1 is SNHLY and CDR2 is FYNNEI. Trimming removed 1 base at V and 4 bases at J, with 8 bases between. The CDR3 covers 15 residues. The DNA for the CDR3 is TGTGCCAGCAGTGAAGACAGGGCCGGGGCCAACGTCCTGACTTTC. Translated: CASSEDRAGANVLTF.

V is TRBV28 and J is TRBJ2-2, with 8 bases matching TRBD1. Germline CDR1 and CDR2: MDHEN and SYDVKM. The CDR3 is 16 residues long. Trimming took 3 bases from V and 1 from J; bases not matched to a gene: 4. The CDR3 nucleotides read TGTGCCAGCAGTTTGTGGGGGACAGGGAACACCGGGGAGCTGTTTTTT. Translated, it gives CASSLWGTGNTGELFF.

About this clone: Additional DNA sequences in this sample encode the identical CDR3. This chain uses TRBV5-1 with TRBJ2-1; tentative D call: TRBD1 (5 bases). Germline CDR1 is SGHRS and CDR2 is YFSETQ. The CDR3 is made up of 13 amino acids. The V end lost 0 bases, the J end lost 4 bases, and 5 bases lay between the germline ends. In nucleotides, the CDR3 is TGCGCCAGCAGCTTGGGACAGTACAATGAGCAGTTCTTC. Translation gives CASSLGQYNEQFF.

The chain carries TRBV6-4 and TRBJ2-1; D is ambiguous. V lost 2 bases and J 0 bases, leaving 5 bases between the germline ends. Germline V gene sequence: CDR1 MRHNA, CDR2 SNTAGT. The CDR3 sequence is 14 residues long. CDR3 nucleotides: TGTGCCAGCAGTGACCATCACTCCTACAATGAGCAGTTCTTC. The encoded protein is CASSDHHSYNEQFF.